Listed here is a single T cell receptor beta chain. Its antigen is unknown. No clone much larger than this one lies a single base away; base qualities are absent. Set within a cohort of healthcare workers in London, UK, this nested case-control study involved weekly PCR testing of nasopharyngeal swabs along with blood sampling. Healthcare workers were enrolled in the week of the UK lockdown, from 23 to 31 March 2020, and were followed every week for up to roughly 15 weeks. The data were obtained in a study of early T cells in non-severe SARS-CoV-2 infection listed by TCRdb under 2021. Concerning the study at large: Bulk RNA from unsorted whole blood was used for TCR sequencing, so alpha and beta chains could not be paired.

Overall study results and their limits: VDJdb matching was skewed toward anti-spike CD8 responses, so virus-specific expansions were likely underestimated and private and CD4 specificities were missed.

V and J lose 4 bases and 7 bases, and a span of 7 bases separates them. The CDR3 contains 11 residues, cysteine and phenylalanine counted. Left in the record is the CDR3 DNA by itself, 33 bases read in frame from the first base. CDR1 ENHRY and CDR2 SYGVKD are derived from the germline V gene. The library was built by means of 5' RACE. Sequencing relied on a NextSeq 500. The TCR library protocol attached unique molecular identifiers to individual cDNA molecules to correct for sequencing error and PCR bias. TCR alpha and beta chains were both sequenced, and the abundances of alpha and beta sequences in each sample were closely correlated with each other. As for how the authors treated the data: Decombinator V4 was used to perform V gene, J gene and CDR3 annotation of TCR sequences. Expanded TCRs were defined as changing significantly between any two time points under a Poisson model with p below 0.0001. TCR abundances were normalised to the total number of TCRs sequenced in each sample and reported as counts per million. TRAV1-2 paired with TRAJ12, TRAJ20 or TRAJ33 defined MAIT TCRs, while TRAV10 paired with TRAJ18 defined iNKT TCRs. VDJdb, accessed 1 November 2021, was searched for CMV, EBV and SARS-CoV-2 annotated TCRs, with TCRs annotated for multiple antigens excluded. Clones were called with MiXCR by TCRdb after fastp trimmed the public reads at Q25, and only in-frame beta chains were retained. Rows matching on CDR3 protein sequence are summarized as one entry with the most common DNA and genes. TCRdb assigned the V and J calls; the authors' analysis was not used. The sample table contains about 90,000 distinct CDR3 sequences; only one count was recorded for about 12% of them. The ten largest clones represent about 4.6% of the sample.

This sequence originates from an adult who was a healthcare worker with PCR-confirmed SARS-CoV-2 infection or an uninfected control (not recorded which). Here the sequenced sample was whole blood, taken at baseline. In this chain, TRBV10-3 is recombined with TRBJ2-5; too little of a D gene remains to name it. The DNA reads TGTGCCATCAGTGTGCTGGGGACCCAGTACTTC. This yields the protein CAISVLGTQYF.